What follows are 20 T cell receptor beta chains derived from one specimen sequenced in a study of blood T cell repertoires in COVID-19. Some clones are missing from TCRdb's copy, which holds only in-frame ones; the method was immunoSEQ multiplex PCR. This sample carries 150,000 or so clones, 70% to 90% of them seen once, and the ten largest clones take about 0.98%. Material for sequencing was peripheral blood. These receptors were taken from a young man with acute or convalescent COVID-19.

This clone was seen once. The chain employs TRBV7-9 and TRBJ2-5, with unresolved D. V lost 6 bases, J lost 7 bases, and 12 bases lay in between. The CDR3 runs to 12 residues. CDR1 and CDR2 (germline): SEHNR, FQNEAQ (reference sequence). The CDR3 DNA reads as TGTGCCAGCAGGTCCCTAGATGTGACCCAGTACTTC. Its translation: CASRSLDVTQYF. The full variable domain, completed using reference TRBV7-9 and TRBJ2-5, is DTGVSQNPRHKITKRGQNVTFRCDPISEHNRLYWYRQTLGQGPEFLTYFQNEAQLEKSRLLSDRFSAERPKGSFSTLEIQRTEQGDSAMYLCASRSLDVTQYFGPGTRLLVL.

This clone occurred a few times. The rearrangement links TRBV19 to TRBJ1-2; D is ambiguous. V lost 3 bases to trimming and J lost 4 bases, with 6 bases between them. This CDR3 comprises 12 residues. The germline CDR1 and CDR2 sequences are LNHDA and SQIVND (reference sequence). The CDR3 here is CASSMSVYGYTF. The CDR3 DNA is TGTGCCAGTAGTATGTCTGTCTATGGCTACACCTTC.

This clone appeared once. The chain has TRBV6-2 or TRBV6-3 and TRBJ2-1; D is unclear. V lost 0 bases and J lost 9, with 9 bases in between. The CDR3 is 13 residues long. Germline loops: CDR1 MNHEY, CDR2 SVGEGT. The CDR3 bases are TGTGCCAGCAGTTACTCCGGGTATTCTGAGCAGTTCTTC. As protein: CASSYSGYSEQFF.

CDR3 coding DNA: TGCGCCAGCAGCCACCTCGTCCCGGGAGAAGAGGAAAAACTGTTTTTT. This codes for CASSHLVPGEEEKLFF. The V and J genes are TRBV4-1 and TRBJ1-4; D remains ambiguous. Between the trimmed V and J ends, which lost 3 bases and 8 bases, there was a span of 19 bases. Germline lookup yields CDR1 MGHRA and CDR2 YSYEKL. The CDR3 extends over 16 amino acids.

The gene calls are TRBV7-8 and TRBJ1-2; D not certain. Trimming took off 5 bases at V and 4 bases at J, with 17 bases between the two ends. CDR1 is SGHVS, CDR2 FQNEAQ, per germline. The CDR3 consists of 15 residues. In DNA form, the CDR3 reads TGTGCCAGCAGCCTAGATCCCACTAGGACCTATGGCTACACCTTC. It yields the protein CASSLDPTRTYGYTF.

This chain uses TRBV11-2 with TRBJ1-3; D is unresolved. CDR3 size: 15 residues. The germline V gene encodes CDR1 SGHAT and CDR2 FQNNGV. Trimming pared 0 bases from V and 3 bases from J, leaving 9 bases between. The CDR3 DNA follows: TGTGCCAGCAGCTTAGACCTCTCTTATGGAAACACCATATATTTT. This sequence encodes CASSLDLSYGNTIYF.

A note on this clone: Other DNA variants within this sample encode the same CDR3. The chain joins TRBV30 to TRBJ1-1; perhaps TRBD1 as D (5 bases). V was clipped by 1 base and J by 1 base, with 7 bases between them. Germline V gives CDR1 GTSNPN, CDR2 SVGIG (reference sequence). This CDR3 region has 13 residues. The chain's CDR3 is CAWSGTGNTEAFF. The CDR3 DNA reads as TGTGCCTGGAGTGGTACAGGGAACACTGAAGCTTTCTTT.

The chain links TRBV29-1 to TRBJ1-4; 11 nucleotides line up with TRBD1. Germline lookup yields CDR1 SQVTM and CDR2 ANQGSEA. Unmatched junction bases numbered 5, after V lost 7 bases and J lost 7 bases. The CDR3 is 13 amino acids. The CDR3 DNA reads TGCAGCGCCGGGACAGGGGGGTTTGAAAAACTGTTTTTT. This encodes CSAGTGGFEKLFF.

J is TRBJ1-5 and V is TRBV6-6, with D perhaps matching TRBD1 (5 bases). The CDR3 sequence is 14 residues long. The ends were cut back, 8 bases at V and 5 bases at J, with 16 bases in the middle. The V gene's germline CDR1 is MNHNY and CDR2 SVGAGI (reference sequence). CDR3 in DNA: TGTGCCAGCGATCCCGGGGGGGGGTATCAGCCCCAGCATTTT. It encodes CASDPGGGYQPQHF.

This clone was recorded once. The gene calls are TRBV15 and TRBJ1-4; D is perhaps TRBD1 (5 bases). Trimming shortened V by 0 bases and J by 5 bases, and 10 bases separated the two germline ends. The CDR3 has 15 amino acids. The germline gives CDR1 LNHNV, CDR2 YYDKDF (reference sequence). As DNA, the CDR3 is TGTGCCACCAGCAGAGATCGACAGACAAATGAAAAACTGTTTTTT. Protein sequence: CATSRDRQTNEKLFF. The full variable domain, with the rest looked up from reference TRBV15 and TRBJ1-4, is DAMVIQNPRYQVTQFGKPVTLSCSQTLNHNVMYWYQQKSSQAPKLLFHYYDKDFNNEADTPDNFQSRRPNTSFCFLDIRSPGLGDTAMYLCATSRDRQTNEKLFFGSGTQLSVL.

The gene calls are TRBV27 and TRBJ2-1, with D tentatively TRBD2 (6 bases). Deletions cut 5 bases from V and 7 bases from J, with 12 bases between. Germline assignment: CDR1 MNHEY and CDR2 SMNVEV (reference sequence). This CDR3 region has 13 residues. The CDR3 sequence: CASSPPEGNEQFF. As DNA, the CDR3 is TGTGCCAGCAGTCCCCCGGAGGGTAATGAGCAGTTCTTC.

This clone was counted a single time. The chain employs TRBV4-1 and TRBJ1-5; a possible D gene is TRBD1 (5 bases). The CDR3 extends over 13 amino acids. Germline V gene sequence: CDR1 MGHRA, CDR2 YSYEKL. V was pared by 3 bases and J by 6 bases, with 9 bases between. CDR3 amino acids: CASSHIGGQPQHF. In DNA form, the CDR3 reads TGCGCCAGCAGCCACATCGGGGGTCAGCCCCAGCATTTT.

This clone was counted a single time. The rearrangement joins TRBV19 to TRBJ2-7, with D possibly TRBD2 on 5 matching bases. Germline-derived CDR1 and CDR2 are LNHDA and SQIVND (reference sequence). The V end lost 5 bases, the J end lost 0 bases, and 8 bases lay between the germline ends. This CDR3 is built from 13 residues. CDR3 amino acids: CASSRRGSYEQYV. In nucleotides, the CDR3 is TGTGCCAGTAGTCGCCGGGGCTCCTACGAGCAGTACGTC.

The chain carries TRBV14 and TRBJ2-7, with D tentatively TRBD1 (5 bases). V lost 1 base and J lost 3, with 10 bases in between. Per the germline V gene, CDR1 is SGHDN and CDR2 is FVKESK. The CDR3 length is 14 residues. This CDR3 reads CASSQGGSSYEQYF. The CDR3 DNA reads TGTGCCAGCAGCCAAGGGGGCAGCAGCTACGAGCAGTACTTC. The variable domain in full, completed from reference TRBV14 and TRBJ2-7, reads EAGVTQFPSHSVIEKGQTVTLRCDPISGHDNLYWYRRVMGKEIKFLLHFVKESKQDESGMPNNRFLAERTGGTYSTLKVQPAELEDSGVYFCASSQGGSSYEQYFGPGTRLTVT.

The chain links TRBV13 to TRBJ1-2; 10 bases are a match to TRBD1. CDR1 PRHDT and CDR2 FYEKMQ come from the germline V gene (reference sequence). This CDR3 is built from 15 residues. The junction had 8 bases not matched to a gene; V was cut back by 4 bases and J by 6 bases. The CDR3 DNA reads TGTGCCAGCAGCTACCCGGGACAGGGGAATAATGGCTACACCTTC. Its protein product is CASSYPGQGNNGYTF.

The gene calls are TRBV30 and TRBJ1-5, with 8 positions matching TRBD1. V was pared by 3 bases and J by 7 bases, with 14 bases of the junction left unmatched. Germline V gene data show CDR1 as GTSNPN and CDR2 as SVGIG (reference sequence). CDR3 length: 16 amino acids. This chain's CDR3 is CAWRSKRTGPFQPQHF. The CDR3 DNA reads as TGTGCCTGGAGGTCAAAACGGACAGGGCCTTTCCAGCCCCAGCATTTT.

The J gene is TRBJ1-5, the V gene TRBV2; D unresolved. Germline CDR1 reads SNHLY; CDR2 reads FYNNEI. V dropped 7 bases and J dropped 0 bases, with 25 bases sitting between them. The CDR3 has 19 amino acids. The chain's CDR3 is CASKSTSAGVQNSNQPQHF. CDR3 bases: TGTGCCAGCAAGTCAACCTCGGCAGGCGTTCAAAATAGCAATCAGCCCCAGCATTTT.

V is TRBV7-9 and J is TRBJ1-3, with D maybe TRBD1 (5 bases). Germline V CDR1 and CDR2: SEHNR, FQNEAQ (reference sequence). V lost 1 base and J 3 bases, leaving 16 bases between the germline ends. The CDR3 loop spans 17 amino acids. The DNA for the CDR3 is TGTGCCAGCAGCTTAGGTCGCACAGGAGACATTGGAAACACCATATATTTT. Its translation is CASSLGRTGDIGNTIYF.

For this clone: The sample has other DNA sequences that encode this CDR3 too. CDR3 sequence: CASSPGLNTGELFF. In DNA, the CDR3 is TGTGCCAGCTCACCGGGACTTAACACCGGGGAGCTGTTTTTT. The chain has TRBV18 and TRBJ2-2, with D possibly being TRBD2 (6 bases). Germline V gene data show CDR1 as KGHSH and CDR2 as LQKENI. Trimming shortened V by 3 bases and J by 2 bases, and 7 bases separated the two germline ends. The CDR3 length is 14 residues.

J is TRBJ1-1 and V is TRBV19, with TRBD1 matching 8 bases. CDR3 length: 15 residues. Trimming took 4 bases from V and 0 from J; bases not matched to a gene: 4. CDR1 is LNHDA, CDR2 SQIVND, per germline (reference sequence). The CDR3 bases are TGTGCCAGTAGTACCGCGACAGGGGTGAACACTGAAGCTTTCTTT. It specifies CASSTATGVNTEAFF.